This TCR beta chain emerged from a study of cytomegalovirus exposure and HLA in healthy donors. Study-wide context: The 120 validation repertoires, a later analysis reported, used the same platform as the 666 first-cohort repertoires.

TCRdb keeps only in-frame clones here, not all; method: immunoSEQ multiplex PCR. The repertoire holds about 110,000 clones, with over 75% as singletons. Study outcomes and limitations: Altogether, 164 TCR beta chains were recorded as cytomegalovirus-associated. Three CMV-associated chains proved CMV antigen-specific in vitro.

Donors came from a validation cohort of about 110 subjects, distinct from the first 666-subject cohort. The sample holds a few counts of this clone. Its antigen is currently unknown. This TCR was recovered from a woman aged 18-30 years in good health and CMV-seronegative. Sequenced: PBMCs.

The CDR3 DNA sequence: TGTGCCAGCAGCTCAAACCAGCCGGACAGGCCTAACACCGGGGAGCTGTTTTTT. Its protein product is CASSSNQPDRPNTGELFF. The chain links TRBV7-8 to TRBJ2-2; 7 bases align to TRBD1. The V and J ends lost 4 bases and 2 bases, in that order; junction bases with no gene match: 13. CDR1 SGHVS and CDR2 FQNEAQ come from the germline V gene. This CDR3 has 18 residues.